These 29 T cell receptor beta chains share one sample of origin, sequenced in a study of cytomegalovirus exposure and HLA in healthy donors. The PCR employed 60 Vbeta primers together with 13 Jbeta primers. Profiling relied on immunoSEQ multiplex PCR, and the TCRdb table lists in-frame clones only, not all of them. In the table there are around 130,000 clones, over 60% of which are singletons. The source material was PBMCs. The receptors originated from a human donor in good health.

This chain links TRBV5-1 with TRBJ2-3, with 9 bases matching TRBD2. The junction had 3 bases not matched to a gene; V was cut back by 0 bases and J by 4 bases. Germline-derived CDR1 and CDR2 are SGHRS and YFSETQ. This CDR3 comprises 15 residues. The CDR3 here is CASSLASGVPDTQYF. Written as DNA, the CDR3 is TGCGCCAGCAGCTTGGCTAGCGGGGTCCCAGATACGCAGTATTTT.

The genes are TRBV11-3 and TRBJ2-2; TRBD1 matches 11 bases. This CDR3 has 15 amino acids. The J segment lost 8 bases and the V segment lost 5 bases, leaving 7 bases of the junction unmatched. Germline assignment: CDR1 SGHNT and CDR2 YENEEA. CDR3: CASSPGTGGAGELFF. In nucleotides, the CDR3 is TGTGCCAGCAGCCCGGGGACAGGGGGAGCGGGGGAGCTGTTTTTT. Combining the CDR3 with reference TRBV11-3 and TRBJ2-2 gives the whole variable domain EAGVVQSPRYKIIEKKQPVAFWCNPISGHNTLYWYLQNLGQGPELLIRYENEEAVDDSQLPKDRFSAERLKGVDSTLKIQPAELGDSAVYLCASSPGTGGAGELFFGEGSRLTVL.

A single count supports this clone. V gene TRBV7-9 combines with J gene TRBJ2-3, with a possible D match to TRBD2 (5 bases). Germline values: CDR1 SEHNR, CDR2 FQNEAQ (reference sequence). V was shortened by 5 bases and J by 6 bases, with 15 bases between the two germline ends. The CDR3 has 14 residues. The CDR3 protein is CASSIASLVDTQYF. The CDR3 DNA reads TGTGCCAGCAGCATCGCTAGCCTCGTGGATACGCAGTATTTT.

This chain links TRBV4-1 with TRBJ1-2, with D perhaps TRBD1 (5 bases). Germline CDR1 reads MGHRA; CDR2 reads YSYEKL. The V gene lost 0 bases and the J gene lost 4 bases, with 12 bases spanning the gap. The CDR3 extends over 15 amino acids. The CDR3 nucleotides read TGCGCCAGCAGCCAAGATCCCGACAGCCTCTATGGCTACACCTTC. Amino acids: CASSQDPDSLYGYTF.

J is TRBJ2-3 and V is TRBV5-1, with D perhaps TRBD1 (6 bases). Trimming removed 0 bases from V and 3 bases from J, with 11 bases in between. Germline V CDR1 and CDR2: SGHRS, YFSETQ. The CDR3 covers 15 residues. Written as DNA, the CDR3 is TGCGCCAGCAGCTTGGTCGTAGGGGGTACAGATACGCAGTATTTT. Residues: CASSLVVGGTDTQYF.

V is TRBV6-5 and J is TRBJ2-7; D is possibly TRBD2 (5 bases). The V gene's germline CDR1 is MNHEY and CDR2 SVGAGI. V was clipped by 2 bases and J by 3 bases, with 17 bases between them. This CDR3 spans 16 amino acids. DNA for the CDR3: TGTGCCAGCAGTTACACCCCAGAAGTAGCGAGCTACGAGCAGTACTTC. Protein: CASSYTPEVASYEQYF.

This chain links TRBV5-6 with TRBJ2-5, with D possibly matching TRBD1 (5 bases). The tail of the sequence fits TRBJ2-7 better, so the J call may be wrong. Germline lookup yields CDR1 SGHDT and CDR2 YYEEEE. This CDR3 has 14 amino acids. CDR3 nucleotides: TGTGCCAGCAGCTTGGGACAGCGAACCTACGAGCAGTACTTC. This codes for CASSLGQRTYEQYF.

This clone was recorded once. The CDR3 sequence: CASSTGFGNQPQHF. The CDR3 coding sequence is TGTGCCAGCAGTACAGGGTTCGGCAATCAGCCCCAGCATTTT. This rearrangement joins TRBV6-6 to TRBJ1-5, with a weak D call TRBD1 (6 bases). The germline CDR1 and CDR2 sequences are MNHNY and SVGAGI (reference sequence). The V end lost 5 bases, the J end lost 2 bases, and 10 bases lay between the germline ends. This CDR3 spans 14 amino acids.

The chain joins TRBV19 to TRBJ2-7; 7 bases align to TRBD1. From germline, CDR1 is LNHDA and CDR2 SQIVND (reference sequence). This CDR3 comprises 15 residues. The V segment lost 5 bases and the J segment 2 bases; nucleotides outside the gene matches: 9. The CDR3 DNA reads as TGTGCCAGTAGTTACCGGACAGGCGAGCCCTACGAGCAGTACTTC. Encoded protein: CASSYRTGEPYEQYF.

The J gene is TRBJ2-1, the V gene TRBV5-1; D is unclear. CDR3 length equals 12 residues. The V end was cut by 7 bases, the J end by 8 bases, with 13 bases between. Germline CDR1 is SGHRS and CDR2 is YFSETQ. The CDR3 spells CASCKEEHEQFF. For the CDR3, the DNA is TGCGCCAGCTGTAAAGAGGAGCATGAGCAGTTCTTC.

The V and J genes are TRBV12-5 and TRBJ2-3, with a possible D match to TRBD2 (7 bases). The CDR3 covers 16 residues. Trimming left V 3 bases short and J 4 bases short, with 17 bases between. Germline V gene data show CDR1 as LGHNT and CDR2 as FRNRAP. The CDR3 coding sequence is TGTGCTAGTGGTTTCAATCGGGGGGCGGGAGCAGATACGCAGTATTTT. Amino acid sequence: CASGFNRGAGADTQYF.

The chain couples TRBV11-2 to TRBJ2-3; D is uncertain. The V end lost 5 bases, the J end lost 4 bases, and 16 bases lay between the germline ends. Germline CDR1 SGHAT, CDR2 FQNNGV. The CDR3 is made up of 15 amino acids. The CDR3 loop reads CASSQQTSMADTQYF. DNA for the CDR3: TGTGCCAGCAGCCAACAGACCTCCATGGCAGATACGCAGTATTTT.

CDR3 coding DNA: TGTGCCAGCAGCTTATTGTCCCCGAGCTCCTACAATGAGCAGTTCTTC. It translates to CASSLLSPSSYNEQFF. J is TRBJ2-1 and V is TRBV7-9, with D unresolved. V dropped 2 bases and J dropped 0 bases, with 11 bases sitting between them. The germline gives CDR1 SEHNR, CDR2 FQNEAQ (reference sequence). The CDR3 loop spans 16 amino acids.

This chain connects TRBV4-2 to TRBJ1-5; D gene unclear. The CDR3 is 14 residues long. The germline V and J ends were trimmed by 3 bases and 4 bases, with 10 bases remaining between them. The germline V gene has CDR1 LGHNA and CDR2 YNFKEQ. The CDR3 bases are TGTGCCAGCAGCCAGGAGTTAAATAATCAGCCCCAGCATTTT. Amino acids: CASSQELNNQPQHF.

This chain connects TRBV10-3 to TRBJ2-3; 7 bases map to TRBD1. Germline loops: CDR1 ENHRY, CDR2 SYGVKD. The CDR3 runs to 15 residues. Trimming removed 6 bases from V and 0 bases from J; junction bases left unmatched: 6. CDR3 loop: CAIRFDRESTDTQYF. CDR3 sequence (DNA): TGTGCCATCAGATTCGACAGGGAGAGCACAGATACGCAGTATTTT.

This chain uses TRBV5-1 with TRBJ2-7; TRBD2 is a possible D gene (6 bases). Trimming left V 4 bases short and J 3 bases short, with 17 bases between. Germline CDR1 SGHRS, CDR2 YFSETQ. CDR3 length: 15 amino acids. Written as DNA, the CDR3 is TGCGCCAGCAGCCCGAGCCGCGGGGCTCACTACGAGCAGTACTTC. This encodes CASSPSRGAHYEQYF.

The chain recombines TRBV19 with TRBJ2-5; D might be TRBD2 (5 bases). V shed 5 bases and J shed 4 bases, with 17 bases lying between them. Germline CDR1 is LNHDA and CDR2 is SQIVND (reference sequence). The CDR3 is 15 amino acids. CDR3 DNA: TGTGCCAGTAGTTTGCACCAACTAGGCGGAGAGACCCAGTACTTC. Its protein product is CASSLHQLGGETQYF.

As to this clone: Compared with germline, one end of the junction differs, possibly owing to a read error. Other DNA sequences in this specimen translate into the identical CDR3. CDR3 protein: CASSHKLEADTQYF. CDR3 bases: TGTGCCAGCAGCCATAAACTAGAAGCAGATACGCAGTATTTT. The gene calls are TRBV4-1 and TRBJ2-3; possibly TRBD2 for D (5 bases). Germline CDR1 MGHRA, CDR2 YSYEKL. This CDR3 contains 14 residues.

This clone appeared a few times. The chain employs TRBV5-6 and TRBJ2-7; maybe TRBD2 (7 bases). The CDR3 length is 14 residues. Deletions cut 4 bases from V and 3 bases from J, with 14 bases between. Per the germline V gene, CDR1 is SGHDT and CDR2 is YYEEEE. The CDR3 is CASSAGDTHYEQYF. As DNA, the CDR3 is TGTGCCAGCAGCGCGGGGGACACGCACTACGAGCAGTACTTC.

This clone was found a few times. The CDR3 DNA reads as TGTGCCAGCAGGGTAGCTCCTCAGGGTGCAGATACGCAGTATTTT. Amino acid sequence: CASRVAPQGADTQYF. The rearrangement joins TRBV2 to TRBJ2-3; a weak D match, TRBD1 (5 bases). The CDR3 runs to 15 residues. In germline, CDR1 is SNHLY, CDR2 FYNNEI. Trimming took off 6 bases at V and 4 bases at J, with 17 bases between the two ends.

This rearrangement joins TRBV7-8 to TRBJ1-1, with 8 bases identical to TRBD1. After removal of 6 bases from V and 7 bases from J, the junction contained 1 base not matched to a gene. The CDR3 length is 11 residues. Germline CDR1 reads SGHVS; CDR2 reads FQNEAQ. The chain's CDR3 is CASRGQGEAFF. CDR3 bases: TGTGCCAGCAGAGGACAGGGTGAAGCTTTCTTT. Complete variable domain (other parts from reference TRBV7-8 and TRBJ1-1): GAGVSQSPRYKVAKRGQDVALRCDPISGHVSLFWYQQALGQGPEFLTYFQNEAQLDKSGLPSDRFFAERPEGSVSTLKIQRTQQEDSAVYLCASRGQGEAFFGQGTRLTVV.

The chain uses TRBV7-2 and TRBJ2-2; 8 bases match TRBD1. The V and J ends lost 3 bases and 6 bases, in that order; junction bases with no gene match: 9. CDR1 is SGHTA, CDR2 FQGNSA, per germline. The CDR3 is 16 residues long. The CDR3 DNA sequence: TGTGCCAGCAGCTTCCGGACAGGGTCGGCCGCCGGGGAGCTGTTTTTT. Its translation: CASSFRTGSAAGELFF.

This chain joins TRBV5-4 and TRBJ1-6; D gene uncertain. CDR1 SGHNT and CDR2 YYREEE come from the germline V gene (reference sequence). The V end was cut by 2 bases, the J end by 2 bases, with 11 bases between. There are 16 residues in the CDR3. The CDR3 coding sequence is TGTGCCAGCAGCTTAGTGGGGAGCGCCTATAATTCACCCCTCCACTTT. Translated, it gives CASSLVGSAYNSPLHF.

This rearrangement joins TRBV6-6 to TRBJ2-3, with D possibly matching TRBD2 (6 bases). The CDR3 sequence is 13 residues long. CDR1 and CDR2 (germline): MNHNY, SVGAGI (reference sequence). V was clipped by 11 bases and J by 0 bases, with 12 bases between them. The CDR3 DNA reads TGTGCCGGAGGGCAGGAAAGCACAGATACGCAGTATTTT. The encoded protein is CAGGQESTDTQYF.

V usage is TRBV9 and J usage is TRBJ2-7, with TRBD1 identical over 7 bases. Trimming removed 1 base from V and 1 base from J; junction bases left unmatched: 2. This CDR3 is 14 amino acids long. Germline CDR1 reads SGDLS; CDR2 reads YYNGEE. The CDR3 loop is CASSVTGVSYEQYF. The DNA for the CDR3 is TGTGCCAGCAGCGTAACAGGGGTATCCTACGAGCAGTACTTC.

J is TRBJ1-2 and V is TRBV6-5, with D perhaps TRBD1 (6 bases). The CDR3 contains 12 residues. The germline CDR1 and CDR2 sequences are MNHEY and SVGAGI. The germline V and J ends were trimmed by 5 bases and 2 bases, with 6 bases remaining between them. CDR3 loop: CASSRGNYGYTF. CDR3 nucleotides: TGTGCCAGCAGTAGGGGGAACTATGGCTACACCTTC.

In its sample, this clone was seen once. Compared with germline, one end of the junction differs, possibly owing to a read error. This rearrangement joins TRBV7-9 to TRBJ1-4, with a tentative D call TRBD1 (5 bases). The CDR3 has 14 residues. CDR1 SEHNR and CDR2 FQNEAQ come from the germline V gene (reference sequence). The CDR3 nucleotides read TGTTCCAGCAGTCCAGGGTCTACTAATGAAAAACTGTTTTTT. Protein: CSSSPGSTNEKLFF.

The CDR3 DNA reads TGTGCCAGCAGTTTATCGGAGGCGGTGAACACTGAAGCTTTCTTT. It yields the protein CASSLSEAVNTEAFF. V and J are TRBV27 and TRBJ1-1; no firm D call. Germline V lookup: CDR1 MNHEY, CDR2 SMNVEV (reference sequence). Trimming left V 0 bases short and J 0 bases short, with 8 bases between. The CDR3 is 15 amino acids.

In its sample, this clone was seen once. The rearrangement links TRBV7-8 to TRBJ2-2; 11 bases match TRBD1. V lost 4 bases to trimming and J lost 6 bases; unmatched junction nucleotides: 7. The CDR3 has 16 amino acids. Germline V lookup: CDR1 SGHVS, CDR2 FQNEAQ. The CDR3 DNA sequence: TGTGCCAGCAGCTCCATGGACAGGGGGCGGTCCGGGGAGCTGTTTTTT. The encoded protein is CASSSMDRGRSGELFF.